A single sample is the source of the 3 T cell receptor beta chains below, sequenced in a study of T cell repertoires in cytomegalovirus infection. From the reads, TCRdb called clonotypes with MiXCR, one entry per CDR3 protein. The sample lists about 230,000 distinct CDR3 sequences; approximately 24% were seen once. The sequenced material came from CD8+ T cells from PBMCs. The source is a human donor in good health (CMV status not recorded). Some clones in this sample may be carry-over from other donors' samples.

This clonotype has only a few counts. V is TRBV7-8 and J is TRBJ2-7; 10 bases align to TRBD2. This CDR3 is 15 amino acids long. J gave up 0 bases and V 4 bases, and 3 bases lay outside the gene matches. From germline, CDR1 is SGHVS and CDR2 FQNEAQ. CDR3 residues: CASSSIAGGSYEQYF. The DNA of the CDR3 is TGTGCCAGCAGCTCTATAGCGGGGGGCTCCTACGAGCAGTACTTC.

This clonotype was seen at least ten times. V is TRBV6-6 and J is TRBJ2-1, with D perhaps TRBD1 (6 bases). The germline V gene has CDR1 MNHNY and CDR2 SVGAGI (reference sequence). This CDR3 spans 15 amino acids. V lost 0 bases and J lost 0, with 6 bases in between. Here the CDR3 reads CASSYSTGSYNEQFF. The CDR3 region has the DNA TGTGCCAGCAGTTACTCGACAGGCTCCTACAATGAGCAGTTCTTC.

The chain couples TRBV7-4 to TRBJ1-2; the D is unclear. Trimming stripped 10 bases from V and 0 bases from J, with 3 bases between. This CDR3 is 10 amino acids long. Germline V gives CDR1 SGHVT, CDR2 SQSDAQ. The CDR3 loop is CATANYGYTF. The CDR3 coding sequence is TGTGCCACGGCTAACTATGGCTACACCTTC.